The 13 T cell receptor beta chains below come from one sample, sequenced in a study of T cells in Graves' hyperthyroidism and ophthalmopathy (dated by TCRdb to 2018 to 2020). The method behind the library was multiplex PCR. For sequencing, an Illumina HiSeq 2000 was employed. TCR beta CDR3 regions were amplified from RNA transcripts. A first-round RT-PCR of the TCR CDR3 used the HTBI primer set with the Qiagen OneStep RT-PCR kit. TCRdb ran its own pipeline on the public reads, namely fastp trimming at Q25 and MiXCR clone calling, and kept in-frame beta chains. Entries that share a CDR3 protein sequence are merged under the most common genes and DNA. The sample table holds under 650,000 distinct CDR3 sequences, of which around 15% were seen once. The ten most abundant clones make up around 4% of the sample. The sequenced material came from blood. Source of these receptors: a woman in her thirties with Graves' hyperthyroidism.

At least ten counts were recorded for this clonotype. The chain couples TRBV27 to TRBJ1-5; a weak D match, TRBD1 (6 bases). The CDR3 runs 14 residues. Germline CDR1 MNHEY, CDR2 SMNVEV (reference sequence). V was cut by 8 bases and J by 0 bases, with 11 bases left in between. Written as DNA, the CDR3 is TGTGCCAGCCGGACAGCCTCTAGCAATCAGCCCCAGCATTTT. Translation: CASRTASSNQPQHF.

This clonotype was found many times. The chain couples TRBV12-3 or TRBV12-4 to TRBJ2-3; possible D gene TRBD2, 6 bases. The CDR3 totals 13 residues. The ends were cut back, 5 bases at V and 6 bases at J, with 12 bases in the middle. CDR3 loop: CASSPRRADTQYF. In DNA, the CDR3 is TGTGCCAGCAGTCCCCGGAGGGCGGATACGCAGTATTTT.

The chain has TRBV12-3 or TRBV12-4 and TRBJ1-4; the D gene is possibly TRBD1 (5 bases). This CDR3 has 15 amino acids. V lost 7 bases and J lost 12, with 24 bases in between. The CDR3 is CASTHTRDGLSELFF. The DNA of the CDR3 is TGTGCCAGCACCCATACCCGGGACGGCCTGTCTGAACTGTTTTTT.

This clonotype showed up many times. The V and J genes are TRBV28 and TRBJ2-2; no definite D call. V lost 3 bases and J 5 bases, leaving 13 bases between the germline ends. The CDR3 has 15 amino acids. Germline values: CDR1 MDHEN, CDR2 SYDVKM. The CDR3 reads CASSLRLYRTGELFF. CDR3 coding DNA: TGTGCCAGCAGTTTGCGTCTATACCGTACCGGGGAGCTGTTTTTT.

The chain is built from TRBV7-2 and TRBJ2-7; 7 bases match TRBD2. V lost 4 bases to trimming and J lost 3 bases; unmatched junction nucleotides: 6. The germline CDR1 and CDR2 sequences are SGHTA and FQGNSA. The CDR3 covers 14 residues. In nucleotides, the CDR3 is TGTGCCAGCAGCTACCCGACTAGCCACTACGAGCAGTACTTC. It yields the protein CASSYPTSHYEQYF.

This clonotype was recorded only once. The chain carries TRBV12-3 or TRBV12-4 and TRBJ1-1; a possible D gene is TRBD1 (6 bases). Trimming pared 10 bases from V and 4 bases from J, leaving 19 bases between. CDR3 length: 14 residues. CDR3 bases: TGTGCCATAAGACAGGACTCCCCGAGCACTGAAGCTTTCTTT. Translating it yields CAIRQDSPSTEAFF.

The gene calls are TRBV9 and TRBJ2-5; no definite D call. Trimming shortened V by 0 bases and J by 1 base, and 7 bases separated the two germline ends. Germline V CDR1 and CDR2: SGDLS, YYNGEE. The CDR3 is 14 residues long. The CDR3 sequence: CASSVGQAQETQYF. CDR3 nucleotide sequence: TGTGCCAGCAGCGTAGGCCAGGCCCAAGAGACCCAGTACTTC.

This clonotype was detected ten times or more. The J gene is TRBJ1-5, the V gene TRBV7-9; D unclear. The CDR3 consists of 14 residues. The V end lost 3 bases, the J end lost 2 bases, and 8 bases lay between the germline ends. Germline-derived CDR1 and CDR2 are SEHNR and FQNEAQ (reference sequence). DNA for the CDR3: TGTGCCAGCAGCTTTGAGGGAGGCAATCAGCCCCAGCATTTT. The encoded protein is CASSFEGGNQPQHF.

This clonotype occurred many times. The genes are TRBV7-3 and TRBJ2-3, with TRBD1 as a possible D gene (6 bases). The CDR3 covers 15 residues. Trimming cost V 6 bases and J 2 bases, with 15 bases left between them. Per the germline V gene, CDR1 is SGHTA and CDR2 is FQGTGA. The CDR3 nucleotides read TGTGCCAGCAGTTCACAGGGCTATCCCACAGATACGCAGTATTTT. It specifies CASSSQGYPTDTQYF.

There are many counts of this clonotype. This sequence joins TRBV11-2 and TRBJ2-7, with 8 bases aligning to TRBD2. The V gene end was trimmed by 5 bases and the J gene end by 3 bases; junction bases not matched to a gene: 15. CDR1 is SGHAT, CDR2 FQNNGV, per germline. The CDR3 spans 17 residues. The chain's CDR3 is CASSPPGGAGVSYEQYF. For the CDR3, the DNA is TGTGCCAGCAGCCCCCCCGGGGGAGCGGGAGTGAGCTACGAGCAGTACTTC.

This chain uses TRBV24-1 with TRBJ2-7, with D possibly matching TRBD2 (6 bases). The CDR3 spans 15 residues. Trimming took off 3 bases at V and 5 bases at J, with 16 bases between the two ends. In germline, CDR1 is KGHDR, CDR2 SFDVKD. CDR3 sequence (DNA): TGTGCCACCAGTGATCCGGGAGCCCCCGACGACGAGCAGTACTTC. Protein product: CATSDPGAPDDEQYF.

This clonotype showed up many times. Here the CDR3 DNA reads TGTGCCAGCAGCCTACCGGGGGCGAATGCCTACGAGCAGTACTTC. Translation: CASSLPGANAYEQYF. The rearrangement uses TRBV3-1 and TRBJ2-7; either TRBD1 or TRBD2 may fit D (6 bases each). This CDR3 region has 15 residues. Germline CDR1 and CDR2: LGHDT and YNNKEL (reference sequence). V was clipped by 4 bases and J by 2 bases, with 15 bases between them.

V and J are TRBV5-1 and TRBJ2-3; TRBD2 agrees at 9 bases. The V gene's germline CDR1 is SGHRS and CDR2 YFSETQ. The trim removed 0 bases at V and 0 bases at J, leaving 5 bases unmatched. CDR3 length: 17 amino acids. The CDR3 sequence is CASSLVSSGASTDTQYF. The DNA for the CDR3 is TGCGCCAGCAGCTTGGTGTCTAGCGGGGCTAGCACAGATACGCAGTATTTT.